These 6 T cell receptor beta chains came from one sample sequenced in a study of radiation and T cells in renal cell carcinoma. Measured with immunoSEQ multiplex PCR; TCRdb has only the in-frame clones, and not every one. The sample has roughly 130,000 clones; around 89% are singletons. Sample time point: blood 2 weeks post-SBRT. Treatment of the sample: 15 Gy SBRT to primary tumor, nephrectomy 4 weeks later. The sample was blood, taken from a patient whose treatment included radiotherapy and nephrectomy. These receptors were taken from a woman aged 70-85 years with renal cell carcinoma.

J is TRBJ1-1 and V is TRBV6-5; D remains ambiguous. The V end lost 2 bases, the J end lost 1 base, and 11 bases lay between the germline ends. CDR3 length: 15 residues. The germline V gene encodes CDR1 MNHEY and CDR2 SVGAGI. CDR3 DNA sequence: TGTGCCAGCAGTTACATAATTTCTGGGAACACTGAAGCTTTCTTT. This encodes CASSYIISGNTEAFF.

This chain connects TRBV19 to TRBJ2-1; TRBD1 agrees at 7 bases. The CDR3 totals 14 residues. With V trimmed by 5 bases and J by 7 bases, 8 bases remained unmatched. Germline values: CDR1 LNHDA, CDR2 SQIVND (reference sequence). Here the CDR3 reads CASSEGGFGNEQFF. In DNA, the CDR3 is TGTGCCAGTAGTGAAGGGGGCTTTGGGAATGAGCAGTTCTTC.

This clone was detected only once. V gene TRBV12-5 combines with J gene TRBJ2-1; 7 positions match TRBD1. Germline trimming cut 1 base from V and 6 bases from J; bases unmatched to any gene: 3. CDR3 length: 14 amino acids. CDR1 and CDR2 (germline): LGHNT, FRNRAP. CDR3 protein: CASGLGQGANEQFF. CDR3 DNA: TGTGCTAGTGGTTTGGGACAGGGCGCCAATGAGCAGTTCTTC. The full variable domain, completed using reference TRBV12-5 and TRBJ2-1, is DARVTQTPRHKVTEMGQEVTMRCQPILGHNTVFWYRQTMMQGLELLAYFRNRAPLDDSGMPKDRFSAEMPDATLATLKIQPSEPRDSAVYFCASGLGQGANEQFFGPGTRLTVL.

The rearrangement joins TRBV19 to TRBJ1-5, with D unresolved. Germline assignment: CDR1 LNHDA and CDR2 SQIVND (reference sequence). The CDR3 length is 15 residues. V was shortened by 1 base and J by 0 bases, with 7 bases between the two germline ends. CDR3 sequence (DNA): TGTGCCAGTAGTATAGCCCTGTTTAGCAATCAGCCCCAGCATTTT. This encodes CASSIALFSNQPQHF.

The chain has TRBV30 and TRBJ1-2; the D gene is possibly TRBD1 (5 bases). This CDR3 region has 14 residues. V lost 0 bases to trimming and J lost 6 bases, with 14 bases between them. Germline CDR1 is GTSNPN and CDR2 is SVGIG (reference sequence). For the CDR3, the DNA is TGTGCCTGGAGTGTTGTTCAGGGTAGGGATGGCTACACCTTC. This codes for CAWSVVQGRDGYTF.

The chain combines TRBV6-6 with TRBJ2-7; D remains unclear. The CDR3 runs to 13 residues. CDR1 and CDR2 from the germline V gene are MNHNY and SVGAGI (reference sequence). V dropped 0 bases and J dropped 2 bases, with 5 bases sitting between them. The CDR3 is CASSYSSPYEQYF. The CDR3 DNA follows: TGTGCCAGCAGTTACTCGAGTCCCTACGAGCAGTACTTC.